What follows is one TCR beta chain and its context. The data originate from a study of OX40 agonist ivuxolimab in advanced cancers. The assay was immunoSEQ multiplex PCR, and TCRdb's table has in-frame clones only and misses some. The profile shows tens of thousands of clones, around 77% of them singletons. This receptor was identified in an adult with an advanced solid tumor such as melanoma, head and neck, liver or kidney cancer. The sample consisted of CD4+ or CD8+ T cells sorted from blood, taken in a trial of the OX40 agonist ivuxolimab.

The CDR3 bases are TGTGCCAGCCGAGGGACAGTAGGCACCGGGGAGCTGTTTTTT. Translating gives CASRGTVGTGELFF. The gene calls are TRBV6-5 and TRBJ2-2; 7 bases map to TRBD1. After removal of 8 bases from V and 4 bases from J, the junction contained 7 bases not matched to a gene. The CDR3 consists of 14 residues. Germline V gene data show CDR1 as MNHEY and CDR2 as SVGAGI.